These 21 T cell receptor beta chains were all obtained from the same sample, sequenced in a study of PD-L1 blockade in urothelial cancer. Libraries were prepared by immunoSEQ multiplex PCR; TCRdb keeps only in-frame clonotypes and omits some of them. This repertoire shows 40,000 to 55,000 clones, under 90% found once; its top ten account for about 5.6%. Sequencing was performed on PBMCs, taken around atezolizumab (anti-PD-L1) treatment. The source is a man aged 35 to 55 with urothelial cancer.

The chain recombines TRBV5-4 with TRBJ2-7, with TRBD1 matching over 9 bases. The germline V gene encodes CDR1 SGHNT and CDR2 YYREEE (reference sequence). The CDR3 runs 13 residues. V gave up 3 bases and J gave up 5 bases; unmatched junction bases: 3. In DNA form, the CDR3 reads TGTGCCAGCAGCTGGGGACAGGGAAACGAGCAGTACTTC. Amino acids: CASSWGQGNEQYF.

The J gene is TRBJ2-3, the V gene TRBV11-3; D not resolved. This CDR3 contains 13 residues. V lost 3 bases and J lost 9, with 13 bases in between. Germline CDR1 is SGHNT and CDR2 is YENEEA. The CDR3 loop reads CASSFDAFGTQYF. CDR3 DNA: TGTGCCAGCAGCTTCGACGCCTTCGGGACGCAGTATTTT.

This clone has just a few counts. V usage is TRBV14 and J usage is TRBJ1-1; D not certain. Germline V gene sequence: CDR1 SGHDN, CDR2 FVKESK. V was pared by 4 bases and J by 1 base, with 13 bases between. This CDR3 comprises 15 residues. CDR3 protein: CASSLGLGPNTEAFF. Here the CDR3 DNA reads TGTGCCAGCAGCCTAGGACTGGGTCCGAACACTGAAGCTTTCTTT. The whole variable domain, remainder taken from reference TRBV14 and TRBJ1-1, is EAGVTQFPSHSVIEKGQTVTLRCDPISGHDNLYWYRRVMGKEIKFLLHFVKESKQDESGMPNNRFLAERTGGTYSTLKVQPAELEDSGVYFCASSLGLGPNTEAFFGQGTRLTVV.

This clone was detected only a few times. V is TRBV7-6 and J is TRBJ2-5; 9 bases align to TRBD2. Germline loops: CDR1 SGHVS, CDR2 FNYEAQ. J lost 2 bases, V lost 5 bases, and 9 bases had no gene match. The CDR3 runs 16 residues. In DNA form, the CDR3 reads TGTGCCAGCAGCAAGCGGACTAGCGAGGCTCAAGAGACCCAGTACTTC. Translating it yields CASSKRTSEAQETQYF.

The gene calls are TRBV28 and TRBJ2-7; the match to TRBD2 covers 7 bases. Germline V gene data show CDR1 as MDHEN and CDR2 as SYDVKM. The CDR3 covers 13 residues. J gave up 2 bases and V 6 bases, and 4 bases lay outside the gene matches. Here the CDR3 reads CASRGGPPYEQYF. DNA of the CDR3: TGTGCCAGCAGGGGAGGGCCCCCCTACGAGCAGTACTTC. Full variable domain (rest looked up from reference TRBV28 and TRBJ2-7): DVKVTQSSRYLVKRTGEKVFLECVQDMDHENMFWYRQDPGLGLRLIYFSYDVKMKEKGDIPEGYSVSREKKERFSLILESASTNQTSMYLCASRGGPPYEQYFGPGTRLTVT.

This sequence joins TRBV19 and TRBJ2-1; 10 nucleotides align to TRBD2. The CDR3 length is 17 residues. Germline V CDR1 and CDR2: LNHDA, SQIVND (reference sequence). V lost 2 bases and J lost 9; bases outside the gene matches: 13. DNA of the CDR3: TGTGCCAGTAGTATATGGACTAGCGGTTACAAGGGGGGTGAGCAGTTCTTC. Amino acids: CASSIWTSGYKGGEQFF.

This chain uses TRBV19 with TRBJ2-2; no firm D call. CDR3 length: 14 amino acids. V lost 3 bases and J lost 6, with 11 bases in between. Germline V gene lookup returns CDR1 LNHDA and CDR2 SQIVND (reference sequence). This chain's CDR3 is CASSIYPSPGELFF. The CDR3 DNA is TGTGCCAGTAGTATCTACCCATCCCCCGGGGAGCTGTTTTTT.

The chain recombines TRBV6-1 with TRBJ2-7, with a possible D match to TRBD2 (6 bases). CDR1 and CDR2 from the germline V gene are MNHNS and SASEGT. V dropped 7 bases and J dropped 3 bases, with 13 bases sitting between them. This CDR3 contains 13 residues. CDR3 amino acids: CASITGTFYEQYF. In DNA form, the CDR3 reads TGTGCCAGCATCACCGGGACTTTCTACGAGCAGTACTTC.

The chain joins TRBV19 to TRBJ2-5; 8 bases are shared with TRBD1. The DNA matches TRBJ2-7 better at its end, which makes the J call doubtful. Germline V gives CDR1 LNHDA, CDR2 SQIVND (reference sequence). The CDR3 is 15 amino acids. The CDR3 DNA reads TGTGCCAGTAGTGACCGGGACAGGTTACACTACGAGCAGTACTTC. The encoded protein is CASSDRDRLHYEQYF.

The CDR3 region has the DNA TGTGCCATCAGTGAGTCGAACAGGGGCCAAGGTATGAACACTGAAGCTTTCTTT. It encodes CAISESNRGQGMNTEAFF. The rearrangement links TRBV10-3 to TRBJ1-1; 7 bases are a match to TRBD1. This CDR3 comprises 18 residues. The germline V gene has CDR1 ENHRY and CDR2 SYGVKD. The V and J ends lost 0 bases and 0 bases, in that order; junction bases with no gene match: 10.

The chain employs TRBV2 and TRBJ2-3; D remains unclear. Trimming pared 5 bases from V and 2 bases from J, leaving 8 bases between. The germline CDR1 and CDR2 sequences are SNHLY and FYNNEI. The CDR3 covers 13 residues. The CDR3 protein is CASSLVYTDTQYF. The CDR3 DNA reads TGTGCCAGCAGTCTAGTTTACACAGATACGCAGTATTTT.

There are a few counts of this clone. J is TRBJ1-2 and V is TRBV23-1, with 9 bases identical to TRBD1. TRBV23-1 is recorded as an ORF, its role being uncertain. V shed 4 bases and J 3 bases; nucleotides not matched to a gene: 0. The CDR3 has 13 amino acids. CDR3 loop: CASSRTGDYGYTF. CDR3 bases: TGCGCCAGCAGTCGGACAGGGGACTATGGCTACACCTTC.

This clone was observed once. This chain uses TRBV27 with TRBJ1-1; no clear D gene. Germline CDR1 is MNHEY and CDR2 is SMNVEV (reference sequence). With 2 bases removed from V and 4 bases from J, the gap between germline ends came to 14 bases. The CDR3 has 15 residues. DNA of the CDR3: TGTGCCAGCAGTTTAATGGTGGGTGGCGGCACTGAAGCTTTCTTT. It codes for CASSLMVGGGTEAFF.

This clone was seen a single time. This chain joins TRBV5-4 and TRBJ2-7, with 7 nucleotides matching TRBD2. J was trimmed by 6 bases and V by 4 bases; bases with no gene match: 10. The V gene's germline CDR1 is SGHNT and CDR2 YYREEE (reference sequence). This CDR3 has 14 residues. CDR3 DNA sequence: TGTGCCAGCAGCCCGGGGCTAGCGGCTTCCGAGCAGTACTTC. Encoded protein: CASSPGLAASEQYF.

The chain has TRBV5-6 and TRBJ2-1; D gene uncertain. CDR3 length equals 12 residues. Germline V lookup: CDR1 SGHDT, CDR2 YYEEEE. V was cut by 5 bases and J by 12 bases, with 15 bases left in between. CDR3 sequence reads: CASSRAATGQFF. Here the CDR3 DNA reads TGTGCCAGCAGTCGCGCGGCTACGGGGCAGTTCTTC.

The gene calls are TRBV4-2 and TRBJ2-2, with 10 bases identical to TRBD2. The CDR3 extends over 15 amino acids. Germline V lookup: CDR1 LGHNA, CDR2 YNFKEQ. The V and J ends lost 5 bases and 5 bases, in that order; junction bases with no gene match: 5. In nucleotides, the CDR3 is TGTGCCAGCAGCAGACTAGCGGGCCGGACCGGGGAGCTGTTTTTT. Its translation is CASSRLAGRTGELFF.

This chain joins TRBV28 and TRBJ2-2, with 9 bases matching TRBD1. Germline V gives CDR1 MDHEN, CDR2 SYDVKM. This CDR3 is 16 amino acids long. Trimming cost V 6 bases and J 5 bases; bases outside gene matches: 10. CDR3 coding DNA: TGTGCCAGCAGCCACAGGGGGCGCAGATCGACCGGGGAGCTGTTTTTT. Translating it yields CASSHRGRRSTGELFF.

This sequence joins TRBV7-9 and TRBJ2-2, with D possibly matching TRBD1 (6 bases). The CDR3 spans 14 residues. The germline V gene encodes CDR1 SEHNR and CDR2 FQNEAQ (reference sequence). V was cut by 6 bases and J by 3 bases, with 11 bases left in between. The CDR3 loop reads CASRSGQHTGELFF. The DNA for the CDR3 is TGTGCCAGCAGATCCGGACAGCACACCGGGGAGCTGTTTTTT.

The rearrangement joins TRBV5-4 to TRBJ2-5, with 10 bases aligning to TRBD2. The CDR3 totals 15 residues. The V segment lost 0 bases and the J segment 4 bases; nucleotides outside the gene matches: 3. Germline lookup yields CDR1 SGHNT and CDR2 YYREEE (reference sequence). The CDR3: CASSLELAGVETQYF. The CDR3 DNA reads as TGTGCCAGCAGCTTGGAGCTAGCGGGAGTAGAGACCCAGTACTTC. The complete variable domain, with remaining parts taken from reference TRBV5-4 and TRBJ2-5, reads ETGVTQSPTHLIKTRGQQVTLRCSSQSGHNTVSWYQQALGQGPQFIFQYYREEENGRGNFPPRFSGLQFPNYSSELNVNALELDDSALYLCASSLELAGVETQYFGPGTRLLVL.

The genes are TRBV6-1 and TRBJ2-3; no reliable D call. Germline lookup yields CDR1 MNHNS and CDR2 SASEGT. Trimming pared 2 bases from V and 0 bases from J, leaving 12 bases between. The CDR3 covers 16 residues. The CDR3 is CASSERHYRSTDTQYF. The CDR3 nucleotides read TGTGCCAGCAGTGAAAGGCACTACCGAAGCACAGATACGCAGTATTTT.

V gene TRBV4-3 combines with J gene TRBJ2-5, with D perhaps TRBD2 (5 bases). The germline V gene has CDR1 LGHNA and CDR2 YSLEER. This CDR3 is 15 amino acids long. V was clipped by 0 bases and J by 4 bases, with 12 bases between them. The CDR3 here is CASSQDWSGRETQYF. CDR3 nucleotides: TGCGCCAGCAGCCAAGATTGGAGCGGAAGAGAGACCCAGTACTTC.